This T cell receptor beta chain originates from a study of cytomegalovirus exposure and HLA in healthy donors. Study overall: Clustering assigned about 76% of the approximately 400 genotyped donors to the Caucasian-associated ancestry cluster. Overall study findings and caveats: Later analysis indicated greater clonal expansion among HLA-associated TCR beta chains than among equally common other chains. Rates of TCR association differed by HLA locus in a later analysis, with DRB1 highest and HLA-C lowest.

The CDR3 sequence is 15 residues long. Germline loops: CDR1 GTSNPN, CDR2 SVGIG (reference sequence). The V gene end was trimmed by 1 base and the J gene end by 3 bases; junction bases not matched to a gene: 9. A note on this clone: Its antigen is undetermined.

In the PCR, 60 Vbeta and 13 Jbeta primers were used. Assay: immunoSEQ multiplex PCR; the TCRdb copy retains only in-frame clones and omits some. The sample consists of about 76,000 clones, about 70% of them appearing once. The V gene is TRBV30, the J gene TRBJ2-7, with 7 bases that match TRBD1. The sample consisted of PBMCs. The receptor was isolated from a male donor in good health and CMV-seropositive. The CDR3 DNA follows: TGTGCCTGGAGTGCCCGGACAGGAAATTTCTACGAGCAGTACTTC. Its protein is CAWSARTGNFYEQYF.